The 9 T cell receptor beta chains given below trace back to one sample, sequenced in a study of technical replicates of blood from a few donors. Some clones are missing from TCRdb's copy, which holds only in-frame ones; the method was immunoSEQ multiplex PCR. The table includes tens of thousands of clones, approximately 91% detected once. The specimen was T cells isolated from PBMCs. These receptors came from a human donor in good health.

This chain's CDR3 is CAWSVQAGANVLTF. In DNA form, the CDR3 reads TGTGCCTGGAGTGTACAGGCCGGGGCCAACGTCCTGACTTTC. The gene calls are TRBV30 and TRBJ2-6; D is possibly TRBD1 (5 bases). Germline V gene data show CDR1 as GTSNPN and CDR2 as SVGIG (reference sequence). Trimming removed 0 bases at V and 4 bases at J, with 7 bases between. CDR3 length: 14 amino acids.

V gene TRBV10-2 combines with J gene TRBJ2-3; TRBD1 aligns across 8 bases. V trimming: 8 bases; J trimming: 6 bases; junction bases outside the gene matches: 7. Germline CDR1 and CDR2: WSHSY and SAAADI. The CDR3 covers 13 residues. The CDR3 reads CASAGGSGDTQYF. The DNA of the CDR3 is TGCGCCAGCGCAGGGGGCAGCGGGGATACGCAGTATTTT.

The V call is TRBV6-1, the J call TRBJ2-1; 7 bases are shared with TRBD2. Losses at the gene ends were 0 bases for V and 8 bases for J; bases not matched to a gene: 7. Germline CDR1 MNHNS, CDR2 SASEGT. There are 15 residues in the CDR3. The CDR3 is CASSEAGLGPYEQFF. The CDR3 coding sequence is TGTGCCAGCAGTGAAGCAGGACTAGGTCCCTATGAGCAGTTCTTC.

The chain uses TRBV7-9 and TRBJ2-5, with D possibly being TRBD2 (5 bases). The CDR3 has 12 residues. Trimming took off 9 bases at V and 7 bases at J, with 15 bases between the two ends. Germline CDR1 is SEHNR and CDR2 is FQNEAQ (reference sequence). The CDR3 reads CARSIEGGTQYF. The CDR3 nucleotides read TGTGCCAGGTCTATAGAAGGAGGGACCCAGTACTTC.

J is TRBJ1-1 and V is TRBV19, with 7 bases that match TRBD1. The CDR3 length is 12 residues. With V trimmed by 5 bases and J by 9 bases, 6 bases remained unmatched. Germline V CDR1 and CDR2: LNHDA, SQIVND (reference sequence). The CDR3 is CASSPRQGKAFF. The DNA for the CDR3 is TGTGCCAGTAGTCCACGACAGGGTAAAGCTTTCTTT.

The chain carries TRBV27 and TRBJ2-7; 7 bases are a match to TRBD2. The ends lost 6 bases at V and 3 bases at J; junction bases unmatched: 5. The CDR3 runs to 13 residues. Germline CDR1 MNHEY, CDR2 SMNVEV (reference sequence). Here the CDR3 reads CASSGGSNYEQYF. The CDR3 DNA sequence: TGTGCCAGCAGCGGGGGGAGTAACTACGAGCAGTACTTC.

CDR3 coding DNA: TGTGCCAGCAGCGTAGGTCAAGGGGATGAGCAGTTCTTC. Its protein product is CASSVGQGDEQFF. V gene TRBV9 combines with J gene TRBJ2-1; D may be TRBD1 (5 bases). Germline V gene lookup returns CDR1 SGDLS and CDR2 YYNGEE. The CDR3 sequence is 13 residues long. The ends were cut back, 0 bases at V and 8 bases at J, with 9 bases in the middle.

The CDR3 reads CASSPGQGRSEQYF. The CDR3 bases are TGCGCCAGCAGCCCGGGACAGGGAAGATCCGAGCAGTACTTC. The chain is built from TRBV5-1 and TRBJ2-7; 9 positions match TRBD1. CDR3 length equals 14 residues. V was clipped by 4 bases and J by 6 bases; unmatched bases: 8. In germline, CDR1 is SGHRS, CDR2 YFSETQ.

The chain uses TRBV4-3 and TRBJ2-1; 9 nucleotides match TRBD2. The length of the CDR3 is 16 residues. Germline CDR1 reads LGHNA; CDR2 reads YSLEER. The trim removed 0 bases at V and 10 bases at J, leaving 10 bases unmatched. As DNA, the CDR3 is TGCGCCAGCAGCCAAGATCCTGGGGCTAGCGGGATGGAGCAGTTCTTC. Translated: CASSQDPGASGMEQFF.